A selection of T cell receptor beta chains follows, all from one sample in a study of shared clonotypes between healthy human individuals. The table came from immunoSEQ multiplex PCR; TCRdb's copy has only in-frame clones and leaves some out. Of 600,000 to 800,000 clones in the sample, approximately 72% were seen once. The sequenced sample was memory CD4+ T cells sorted from blood. Receptors originate from a young woman in good health. Each CDR3 is given with its conserved first and last residue. Each record gives: V gene, clone size, D gene, J gene, CDR3 DNA, CDR3 protein. D genes are given only for firm matches. Clone sizes are given selectively: once, few, many, or a class where the clone is expanded.

>TRBV10-2|few|TRBD2|TRBJ2-7
TGCGCCAGCAGTGACATCGAGCGGGAAGGCGAGCAGTACTTC
CASSDIEREGEQYF
>TRBV5-1|NA|NA|TRBJ1-3
TGCGCCAGCAGCCCTGGGGGTTCTGGAAACACCATATATTTT
CASSPGGSGNTIYF
>TRBV11-2|few|TRBD2|TRBJ2-5
TGTGCCAGCAGGGGTCAGAGCGGGAGTCAAGAGACCCAGTACTTC
CASRGQSGSQETQYF
>TRBV6-1|NA|TRBD1|TRBJ1-5
TGTGCCAGCAGTGAAAAGTCAGGGGGCTACCTTCAGCCCCAGCATTTT
CASSEKSGGYLQPQHF
>TRBV5-1|once|NA|TRBJ2-3
TGCGCCAGCAGCTCCCTAAGACCCAGCACAGATACGCAGTATTTT
CASSSLRPSTDTQYF
>TRBV7-2|few|NA|TRBJ2-1
TGTGCCAGCAGCTTATTCCCCCCCCAAGAGGGCAATGAGCAGTTCTTC
CASSLFPPQEGNEQFF
>TRBV4-2|few|TRBD1|TRBJ2-1
TGTGCCAGCAGCCCCGGGGACAGGGATTCCAATGAGCAGTTCTTC
CASSPGDRDSNEQFF
>TRBV28|NA|TRBD1|TRBJ2-2
TGTGCCAGCAGATCCCCGAGGGGGCAGGCCGGGGAGCTGTTTTTT
CASRSPRGQAGELFF
>TRBV5-1|few|NA|TRBJ2-3
TGCGCCAGCAGCTTGGTGAGCGGCTCCACAGATACGCAGTATTTT
CASSLVSGSTDTQYF
>TRBV28|NA|NA|TRBJ1-2
TGTGCCAGCACCCTCGGGTTGGACTATGGCTACACCTTC
CASTLGLDYGYTF
>TRBV7-9|once|NA|TRBJ1-6
TGTGCCAGCAGCTCCGGGATCGGTGATTCACCCCTCCACTTT
CASSSGIGDSPLHF
>TRBV11-2|NA|TRBD1|TRBJ1-1
TGTGCCAGCAGCTTAGCCCGACAGGGAGCTTTCTTT
CASSLARQGAFF
>TRBV4-2|NA|TRBD2|TRBJ2-7
TGTGCCAGCAGCCAAGCGACTACAGCGGGAGTGGGTGGGTCCTACGAGCAGTACTTC
CASSQATTAGVGGSYEQYF
>TRBV4-1|NA|NA|TRBJ2-7
TGCGCCAGCAGCCGGGACTCCTCCTCCTACGAGCAGTACTTC
CASSRDSSSYEQYF
>TRBV7-2|many|NA|TRBJ1-2
TGTGCCAGCAGCTTCGACTCAAACTATGGCTACACCTTC
CASSFDSNYGYTF
>TRBV27|NA|TRBD2|TRBJ2-7
TGTGCCAGCAGTTATAGGGCCCTAAGTAGCGGGGGAACCTACGAGCAGTACTTC
CASSYRALSSGGTYEQYF
>TRBV6-5|NA|NA|TRBJ2-5
TGTGCCAGCAGTTACGGGGGTGGCGGGCAACAAGAGACCCAGTACTTC
CASSYGGGGQQETQYF
>TRBV28|NA|NA|TRBJ2-7
TGTGCCAGCAGTCCTCCAGTCTCCTACGAGCAGTACTTC
CASSPPVSYEQYF
>TRBV21-1|NA|NA|TRBJ1-5
TGTGCCAGCAGCAATTCTTGGGGGTCCAATCAGCCCCAGCATTTT
CASSNSWGSNQPQHF
>TRBV10-3|NA|NA|TRBJ2-3
TGTGCCATCAGTGAGTCATGGGGGCGGGATACGCAGTATTTT
CAISESWGRDTQYF
>TRBV5-1|NA|NA|TRBJ2-3
TGCGCCAGCAGCTTGTTCCTTCAGGGTAGTTCCACAGATACGCAGTATTTT
CASSLFLQGSSTDTQYF
>TRBV11-3|NA|TRBD1|TRBJ2-2
TGTGCCAGCAGCTTAGATCTTTGGGGGACAGAAAACACCGGGGAGCTGTTTTTT
CASSLDLWGTENTGELFF
>TRBV6-1|NA|TRBD1|TRBJ2-5
TGTGCCAGCATCCAGGACAGGGGGAGGGAGACCCAGTACTTC
CASIQDRGRETQYF
>TRBV28|NA|NA|TRBJ2-7
TGTGCCAGCAGTTTAAACTCGGGACCGGCCTACGAGCAGTACTTC
CASSLNSGPAYEQYF
>TRBV19|NA|NA|TRBJ1-1
TGTGCCAGTAGTATCCGGCTTAACACTGAAGCTTTCTTT
CASSIRLNTEAFF
>TRBV4-1|few|NA|TRBJ2-2
TGCGCCAGCAGCCGATCCGGGGAGCTGTTTTTT
CASSRSGELFF